This T cell receptor (beta chain) was sequenced for a study of blood T cell repertoires in COVID-19. Study as a whole: Sites in the United States, Italy and Spain provided acute and convalescent COVID-19 samples. The cDNA or gDNA used as material had been derived from T cells, B-cell-depleted T cells, or PBMCs.

Original processing notes: Using reference gene primer amplification, nucleated cell counts were estimated. TCRdb's copy holds only in-frame clones and misses some; the assay was immunoSEQ multiplex PCR. V and J calls and clone size are as listed in that table; D and trimming were resolved from the DNA. The sample yields 80,000 to 90,000 clones, 79% seen once. The clonotype originates from a man aged 70 or older with acute or convalescent COVID-19. What was sequenced was peripheral blood.

In DNA, the CDR3 is TGTGCCAGCAGTGGGGTAGGGGCCTTCACCGGGGAGCTGTTTTTT. This encodes CASSGVGAFTGELFF. J is TRBJ2-2 and V is TRBV2, with D possibly matching TRBD1 (5 bases). The germline gives CDR1 SNHLY, CDR2 FYNNEI. The CDR3 totals 15 residues. Trimming removed 4 bases from V and 4 bases from J, with 13 bases in between.